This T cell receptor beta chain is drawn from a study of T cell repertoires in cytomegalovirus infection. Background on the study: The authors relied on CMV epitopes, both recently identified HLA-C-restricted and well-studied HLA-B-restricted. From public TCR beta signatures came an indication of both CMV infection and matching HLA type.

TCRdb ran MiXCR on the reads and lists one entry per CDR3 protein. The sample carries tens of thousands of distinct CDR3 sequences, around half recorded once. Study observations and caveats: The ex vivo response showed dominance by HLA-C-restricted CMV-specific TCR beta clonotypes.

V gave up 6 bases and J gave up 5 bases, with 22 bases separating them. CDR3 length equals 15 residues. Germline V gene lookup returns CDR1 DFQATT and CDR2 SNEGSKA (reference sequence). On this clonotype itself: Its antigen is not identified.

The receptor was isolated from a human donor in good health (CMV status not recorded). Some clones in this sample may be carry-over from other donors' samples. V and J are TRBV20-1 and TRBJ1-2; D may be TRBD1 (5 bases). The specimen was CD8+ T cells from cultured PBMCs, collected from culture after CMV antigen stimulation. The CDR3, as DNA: TGCAGTGCCCCAGAAAGCCCATCCGGGGGGTATGGCTACACCTTC. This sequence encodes CSAPESPSGGYGYTF.